The entry that follows covers one TCR beta chain sequence. The germline V and J ends were trimmed by 0 bases and 0 bases, with 11 bases remaining between them. The germline CDR1 and CDR2 sequences are MNHEY and SVGAGI. The CDR3 is 16 amino acids. The data were obtained in a study of T cell repertoires and Cas9 in healthy adults. Some clones are missing from TCRdb's copy, which holds only in-frame ones; the method was immunoSEQ multiplex PCR. Among about 14,000 clones listed, approximately 92% were seen once. The chain employs TRBV6-5 and TRBJ1-1; a possible D gene is TRBD1 (5 bases). The clonotype originates from a human donor in good health. The sample comprised Tregs (CD4+, CD25+, CD127-, CD137-, CD154-) from PBMCs; culture status not recorded. The DNA of the CDR3 is TGTGCCAGCAGTTACTCGAGAGGAGGGGTGAACACTGAAGCTTTCTTT. Translation: CASSYSRGGVNTEAFF.